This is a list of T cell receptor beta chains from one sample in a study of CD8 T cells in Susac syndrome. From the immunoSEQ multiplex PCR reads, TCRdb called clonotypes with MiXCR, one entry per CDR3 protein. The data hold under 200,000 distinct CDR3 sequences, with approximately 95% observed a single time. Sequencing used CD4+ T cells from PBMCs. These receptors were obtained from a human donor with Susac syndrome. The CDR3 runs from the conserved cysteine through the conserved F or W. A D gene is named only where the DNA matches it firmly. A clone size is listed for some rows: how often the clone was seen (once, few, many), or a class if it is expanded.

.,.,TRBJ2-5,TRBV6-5,TGTGCCAGCAGTTACAGACCGCGGGAGACCCAGTACTTC,CASSYRPRETQYF
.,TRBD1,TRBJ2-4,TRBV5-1,TGCGCCAGCAGCTCGGAGGGGACAGGGGCCAAAAACATTCAGTACTTC,CASSSEGTGAKNIQYF
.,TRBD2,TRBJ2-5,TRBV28,TGTGCCAGCACCCTGGGGGGGACCCAAGAGACCCAGTACTTC,CASTLGGTQETQYF
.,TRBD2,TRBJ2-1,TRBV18,TGTGCCAGCTCACCACCGCGACTAGCGGGGTTCTACAATGAGCAGTTCTTC,CASSPPRLAGFYNEQFF
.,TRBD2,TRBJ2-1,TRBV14,TGTGCCAGCAGCCAATTCGGGACTAGCGGGAGTTCCTACAATGAGCAGTTCTTC,CASSQFGTSGSSYNEQFF
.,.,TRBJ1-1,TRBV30,TGTGCCTTGGGACGGGGGAACACTGAAGCTTTCTTT,CALGRGNTEAFF
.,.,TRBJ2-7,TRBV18,TGTGCCAGCTCCGTAGCTGGCAGGTACGAGCAGTACTTC,CASSVAGRYEQYF
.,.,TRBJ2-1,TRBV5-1,TGCGCCAGCAGCTTGGCAGCAGGGGTTATCAATGAGCAGTTCTTC,CASSLAAGVINEQFF
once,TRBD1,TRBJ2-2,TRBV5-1,TGCGCCAGCAGTTTTGGGACAGAGTGGACCGGGGAGCTGTTTTTT,CASSFGTEWTGELFF
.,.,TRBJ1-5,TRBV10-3,TGTTCCAGCAGGGAACTGCAAGGTCAGCCCCAGCATTTT,CSSRELQGQPQHF